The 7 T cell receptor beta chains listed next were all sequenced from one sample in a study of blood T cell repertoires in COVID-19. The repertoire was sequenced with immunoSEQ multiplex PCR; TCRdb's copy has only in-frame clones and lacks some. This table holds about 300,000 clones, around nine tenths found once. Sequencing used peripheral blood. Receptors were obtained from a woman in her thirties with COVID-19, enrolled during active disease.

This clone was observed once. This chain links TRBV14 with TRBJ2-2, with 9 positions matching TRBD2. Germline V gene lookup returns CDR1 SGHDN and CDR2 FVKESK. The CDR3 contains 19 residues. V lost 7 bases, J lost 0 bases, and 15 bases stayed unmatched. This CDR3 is CASIYSGTSPSANTGELFF. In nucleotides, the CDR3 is TGTGCCAGCATTTATTCCGGGACTAGCCCTTCCGCGAACACCGGGGAGCTGTTTTTT.

The CDR3 is CASSESRKPDTQYF. For the CDR3, the DNA is TGTGCCAGCAGTGAATCCAGGAAGCCCGATACGCAGTATTTT. This rearrangement joins TRBV25-1 to TRBJ2-3; the D is unclear. V was cut by 1 base and J by 6 bases, with 11 bases left in between. The length of the CDR3 is 14 residues. Germline loops: CDR1 MGHDK, CDR2 SYGVNS.

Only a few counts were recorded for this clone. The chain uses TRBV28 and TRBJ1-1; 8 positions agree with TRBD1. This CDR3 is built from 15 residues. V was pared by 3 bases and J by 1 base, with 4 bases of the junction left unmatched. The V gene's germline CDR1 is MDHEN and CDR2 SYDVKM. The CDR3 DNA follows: TGTGCCAGCAGTTTTTCAGGGGGCGGGAACACTGAAGCTTTCTTT. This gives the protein CASSFSGGGNTEAFF. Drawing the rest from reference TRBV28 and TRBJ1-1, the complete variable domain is DVKVTQSSRYLVKRTGEKVFLECVQDMDHENMFWYRQDPGLGLRLIYFSYDVKMKEKGDIPEGYSVSREKKERFSLILESASTNQTSMYLCASSFSGGGNTEAFFGQGTRLTVV.

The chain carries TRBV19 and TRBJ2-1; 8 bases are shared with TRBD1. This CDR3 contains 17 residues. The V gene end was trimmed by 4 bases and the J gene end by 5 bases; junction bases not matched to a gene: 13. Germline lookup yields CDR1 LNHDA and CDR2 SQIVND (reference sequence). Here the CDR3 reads CASSTDRGLARDNEQFF. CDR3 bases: TGTGCCAGTAGTACCGACAGGGGTTTAGCTAGGGACAATGAGCAGTTCTTC.

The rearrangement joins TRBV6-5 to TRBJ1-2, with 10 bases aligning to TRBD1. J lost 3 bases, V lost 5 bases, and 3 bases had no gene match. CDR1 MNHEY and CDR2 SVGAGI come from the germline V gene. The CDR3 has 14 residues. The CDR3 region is CASSRTGGDYGYTF. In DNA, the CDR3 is TGTGCCAGCAGTCGGACAGGGGGAGACTATGGCTACACCTTC.

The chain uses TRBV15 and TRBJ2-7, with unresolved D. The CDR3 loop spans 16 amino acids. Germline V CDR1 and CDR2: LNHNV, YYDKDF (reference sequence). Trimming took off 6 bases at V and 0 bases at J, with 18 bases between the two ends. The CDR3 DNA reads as TGTGCCACCAGGAGTACTGGCCAGGTGAACTCCTACGAGCAGTACTTC. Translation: CATRSTGQVNSYEQYF.

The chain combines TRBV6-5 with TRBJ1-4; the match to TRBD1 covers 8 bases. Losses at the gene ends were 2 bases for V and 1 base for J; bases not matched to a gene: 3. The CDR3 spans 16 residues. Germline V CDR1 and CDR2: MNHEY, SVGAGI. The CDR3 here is CASSYIGQGTNEKLFF. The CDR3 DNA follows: TGTGCCAGCAGTTACATTGGACAGGGAACTAATGAAAAACTGTTTTTT.